The following is a T cell receptor (beta chain) sequence with its context. The CDR3 extends over 12 amino acids. Between the trimmed V and J ends, which lost 7 bases and 5 bases, there was a span of 6 bases. The germline gives CDR1 MGHDK, CDR2 SYGVNS. The sample belongs to a study of blood T cell repertoires in COVID-19. Study-wide context: COVID-19 samples collected from the United States, Italy and Spain covered acute and convalescent phases. T cells, B-cell-depleted T cells, or PBMCs provided the cDNA or gDNA that served as material.

Original processing notes: Reference gene primer amplification gave estimated nucleated cell counts. The assay was immunoSEQ multiplex PCR, and TCRdb's table has in-frame clones only and misses some. That table supplies the V and J calls and clone size; D and trimming were determined from the DNA. The table records 20,000 to 25,000 clones, 89% of them present only once. The rearrangement uses TRBV25-1 and TRBJ1-6, with a weak D call TRBD1 (5 bases). This clonotype was sampled from a woman in her 70s with active COVID-19. Source material: peripheral blood. The CDR3 sequence is CASNRNNSPLHF. CDR3 DNA: TGTGCCAGCAACAGGAATAATTCACCCCTCCACTTT.